The T cell receptor beta chain under discussion was sequenced for a study of patients and donors after allogeneic stem cell transplantation. Each CDR3 protein gets one entry after TCRdb re-called the RT-PCR reads with MiXCR. In the table there are about 25,000 distinct CDR3 sequences, roughly 8% of which are singletons. The table lists this clonotype with a few counts. The sample comprised blood, either unsorted or a sorted T cell fraction (not recorded which). This TCR derives from a human donor who was either an allogeneic HSCT recipient or a stem cell or donor lymphocyte infusion donor (not recorded which). It is not recorded whose cells these are; they may come from a transplant donor.

The CDR3, as DNA: TGCAGTGCTAAGCAGGGCACTAACTATGGCTACACCTTC. It encodes CSAKQGTNYGYTF. The V and J genes are TRBV20-1 and TRBJ1-2; tentatively, D is TRBD1 (5 bases). This CDR3 spans 13 amino acids. The V end was cut by 4 bases, the J end by 0 bases, with 9 bases between. In germline, CDR1 is DFQATT, CDR2 SNEGSKA (reference sequence).